This T cell receptor (beta chain) is from a study of blood T cell repertoires in COVID-19. Study overall: COVID-19 samples collected from the United States, Italy and Spain covered acute and convalescent phases. Sources were T cells, B-cell-depleted T cells, or PBMCs; the material itself was cDNA or gDNA.

The germline CDR1 and CDR2 sequences are MNHEY and SVGAGI. V lost 2 bases, J lost 1 base, and 8 bases lay in between. This CDR3 is 14 amino acids long. In the study's own analysis: Nucleated cell number was recorded as an estimate derived from reference gene primer amplification. Only in-frame clones appear in the TCRdb table, and some are missing; sequencing was by immunoSEQ multiplex PCR. That table supplies the V and J calls and clone size; D and trimming were determined from the DNA. Of some 300,000 clones detected, approximately 89% appear once; the ten largest clones hold 5.5% to 8.5%. The chain has TRBV6-5 and TRBJ1-1; maybe TRBD1 (6 bases). The clonotype originates from a woman in her twenties or thirties who had recovered from COVID-19. The specimen was peripheral blood. The CDR3 DNA follows: TGTGCCAGCAGTTACGGGACAAGGAACACTGAAGCTTTCTTT. Translated: CASSYGTRNTEAFF.